This T cell receptor (beta chain) was captured in a study of blood T cells in healthy people across ages. Study-level results: It was held that diversity estimates obtained from one million T cells represented underestimates.

The individuals who served as donors were healthy Caucasians living in Russia, aged roughly 6 to 100. Points on this clonotype: Its antigen is as yet unknown.

Primers used in a second PCR of roughly 6 to 12 cycles were a sample-barcoded 5' primer and a J-beta primer mix. Carrying 12 random nucleotides, a template-switch adaptor labeled each individual cDNA molecule. From each sample, at least 3 million paired-end reads containing CDR3 were obtained. TCRdb reprocessed the 5' RACE reads via MiXCR and lists one record per CDR3 protein. Seen here are about 2 million distinct CDR3 sequences, 49% observed once, and the top ten hold roughly 2.1%. V dropped 6 bases and J dropped 3; count of bases not matched to a gene: 5. CDR3 length: 15 amino acids. Sequencing was done on a sample of blood. This receptor was identified in a woman between 40 and 50 years old in good health. This chain links TRBV12-3 or TRBV12-4 with TRBJ2-6; 7 bases agree with TRBD1. CDR3 in amino acids: CASSLTGNGANVLTF. In nucleotides, the CDR3 is TGTGCCAGCAGCCTGACAGGGAATGGGGCCAACGTCCTGACTTTC.